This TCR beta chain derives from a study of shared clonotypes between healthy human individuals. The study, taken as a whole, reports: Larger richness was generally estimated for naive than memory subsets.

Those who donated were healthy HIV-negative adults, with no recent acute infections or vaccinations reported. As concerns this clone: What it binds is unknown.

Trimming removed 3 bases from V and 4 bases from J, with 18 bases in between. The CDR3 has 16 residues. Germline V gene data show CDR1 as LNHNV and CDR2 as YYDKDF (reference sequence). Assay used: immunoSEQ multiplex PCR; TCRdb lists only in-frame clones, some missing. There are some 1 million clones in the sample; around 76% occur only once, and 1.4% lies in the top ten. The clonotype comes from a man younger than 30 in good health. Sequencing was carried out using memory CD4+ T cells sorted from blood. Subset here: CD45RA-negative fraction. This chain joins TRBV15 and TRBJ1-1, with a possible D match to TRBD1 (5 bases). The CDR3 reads CATSRGITGSSTEAFF. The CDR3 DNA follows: TGTGCCACCAGCAGGGGTATTACAGGTTCAAGCACTGAAGCTTTCTTT. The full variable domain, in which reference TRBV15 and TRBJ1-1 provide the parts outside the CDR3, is DAMVIQNPRYQVTQFGKPVTLSCSQTLNHNVMYWYQQKSSQAPKLLFHYYDKDFNNEADTPDNFQSRRPNTSFCFLDIRSPGLGDTAMYLCATSRGITGSSTEAFFGQGTRLTVV.